These 5 T cell receptor beta chains were sequenced from one sample in a study of blood T cell repertoires in COVID-19. Generated by immunoSEQ multiplex PCR, the TCRdb table keeps only in-frame clones and is missing some. The sample has approximately 300,000 clones; roughly 90% are singletons. The sequenced material came from peripheral blood. Receptor source: a woman in her 30s with COVID-19, enrolled during active disease.

This chain links TRBV5-1 with TRBJ1-3; possible D gene TRBD1, 5 bases. CDR3 length: 16 residues. Looked up from germline, CDR1 is SGHRS and CDR2 is YFSETQ. The V and J ends lost 2 bases and 0 bases respectively, with 12 bases between them. The CDR3 coding sequence is TGCGCCAGCAGCTTAGACAGCTCAGTCTCTGGAAACACCATATATTTT. As protein: CASSLDSSVSGNTIYF.

In DNA, the CDR3 is TGTGCCAGCAGCTCGACAGGGAGCAACGAGCAGTACTTC. Translated: CASSSTGSNEQYF. The chain has TRBV6-5 and TRBJ2-7, with 7 bases matching TRBD1. V was pared by 6 bases and J by 5 bases, with 7 bases of the junction left unmatched. Germline CDR1 MNHEY, CDR2 SVGAGI. CDR3 length: 13 amino acids.

This CDR3 is CASSLESSYNSPLHF. The CDR3 DNA sequence: TGTGCCAGCAGCTTGGAGAGCTCCTATAATTCACCCCTCCACTTT. The chain is built from TRBV5-4 and TRBJ1-6; unclear D gene. Germline assignment: CDR1 SGHNT and CDR2 YYREEE (reference sequence). Trimming stripped 0 bases from V and 0 bases from J, with 4 bases between. This CDR3 spans 15 amino acids.

V and J are TRBV2 and TRBJ1-2; D might be TRBD1 (5 bases). V lost 6 bases, J lost 8 bases, and 19 bases lay in between. This CDR3 region has 14 residues. The V gene's germline CDR1 is SNHLY and CDR2 FYNNEI. This CDR3 reads CASRGTYGSEGYTF. In DNA form, the CDR3 reads TGTGCCAGCAGAGGGACTTATGGTTCAGAGGGCTACACCTTC.

The rearrangement uses TRBV6-5 and TRBJ2-1; 11 bases are shared with TRBD1. Germline CDR1 is MNHEY and CDR2 is SVGAGI. V shed 5 bases and J 6 bases; nucleotides not matched to a gene: 3. This CDR3 contains 14 residues. The DNA of the CDR3 is TGTGCCAGCAGTCGGGGACAGGGGGGCAATGAGCAGTTCTTC. Translating gives CASSRGQGGNEQFF.